The present T cell receptor (beta chain) was sequenced within a study of regulatory T cells in long-lasting Graves disease. This clonotype appeared many times. Researchers made TCR beta libraries by using iRepertoire HTBI primers and running Arm-PCR on CDR3 regions. TCRdb called the multiplex PCR reads again in MiXCR, with one record for every CDR3 protein. The top ten clones hold more than 8.5% of a sample with roughly 500,000 distinct CDR3 sequences, approximately 15% of them seen once. The ends were cut back, 5 bases at V and 2 bases at J, with 14 bases in the middle. The CDR3 totals 15 residues. Time point indicated: newly diagnosed GD, antithyroid drugs for less than 3 months. There was RNA extracted from PBMCs, and the TCR library was made from it. The sample was also reused in another study, on T cells in Graves' hyperthyroidism and ophthalmopathy. This second study says: Each diagnosis drew on symptoms, thyroxine, TRAb, thyroid ultrasound and orbital computed tomography findings.

The source of this sequence is a man aged 25-40 years with Graves disease. Specimen: peripheral blood mononuclear cells (PBMCs), collected at new diagnosis, from a patient treated with antithyroid drugs. This sequence joins TRBV12-3 or TRBV12-4 and TRBJ2-3; D perhaps matches TRBD1 (6 bases). The CDR3 protein is CASSRGSPHTDTQYF. The CDR3 DNA reads as TGTGCCAGCAGTAGGGGGTCCCCCCACACAGATACGCAGTATTTT.